The 20 T cell receptor beta chains below were found in one sample sequenced in a study of molecular identifiers for immune sequencing clone quantification. TCRdb reprocessed the PCR reads with MiXCR, giving one entry per CDR3 protein. The sample yields about 70,000 distinct CDR3 sequences, under 20% seen once. The sample taken for sequencing was naive CD8+ T cells from blood, with Jurkat cell RNA spiked in. The subset denotes: FACS-sorted CD8+CD4-CCR7+CD45RA+ naive T cells. Source of these receptors: a human donor in good health. Some libraries in this study had Jurkat cell RNA spiked in.

This clonotype was seen at least ten times. V gene TRBV19 combines with J gene TRBJ1-1, with D maybe TRBD1 (5 bases). This CDR3 region has 13 residues. Trimming pared 3 bases from V and 4 bases from J, leaving 9 bases between. CDR1 and CDR2 from the germline V gene are LNHDA and SQIVND (reference sequence). The CDR3 protein is CASSIAGSTEAFF. CDR3 DNA: TGTGCCAGTAGTATTGCAGGGTCCACTGAAGCTTTCTTT.

This clonotype was seen a handful of times. With a much larger clone just one base away, this may be a read error. The CDR3 spells CASSWNGTNYGQYF. The CDR3 coding sequence is TGTGCCAGCAGTTGGAACGGGACTAACTACGGGCAGTACTTC. V and J are TRBV6-2 or TRBV6-3 and TRBJ2-7; 7 bases agree with TRBD2. Germline V gene lookup returns CDR1 MNHEY and CDR2 SVGEGT. The CDR3 is made up of 14 amino acids.

This clonotype has at least ten counts. This chain joins TRBV24-1 and TRBJ2-3, with D perhaps TRBD1 (6 bases). This CDR3 has 15 amino acids. Germline CDR1 KGHDR, CDR2 SFDVKD. V shed 7 bases and J shed 2 bases, with 15 bases lying between them. As DNA, the CDR3 is TGTGCCACCAGCCTCCGGGACAAATACACAGATACGCAGTATTTT. Its protein product is CATSLRDKYTDTQYF.

The chain couples TRBV13 to TRBJ2-7; the D gene could be TRBD1 or TRBD2 (5 bases each). This CDR3 contains 14 residues. V was cut by 8 bases and J by 0 bases, with 14 bases left in between. The germline V gene has CDR1 PRHDT and CDR2 FYEKMQ (reference sequence). The CDR3 DNA follows: TGTGCCAGCGGCGGGCCAGGGACCTCCTACGAGCAGTACTTC. Its translation is CASGGPGTSYEQYF.

This clonotype was seen many times. This chain uses TRBV12-3 or TRBV12-4 with TRBJ2-7, with a tentative D call TRBD2 (6 bases). The CDR3 covers 17 residues. V gave up 1 base and J gave up 4 bases, with 20 bases separating them. Written as DNA, the CDR3 is TGTGCCAGCAGTTTAGGATTGGTCCGGGAGCGACGGTACGAGCAGTACTTC. Translated: CASSLGLVRERRYEQYF.

The chain carries TRBV12-1 and TRBJ1-5. TRBV12-1 is designated a pseudogene. The CDR3 is 13 residues long. This chain's CDR3 is CASSFVGDQPQHF. CDR3 bases: TGTGCCAGCAGCTTTGTAGGTGATCAGCCCCAGCATTTT.

The J gene is TRBJ2-5, the V gene TRBV2, with D unresolved. V was pared by 9 bases and J by 5 bases, with 10 bases between. Germline assignment: CDR1 SNHLY and CDR2 FYNNEI. There are 11 residues in the CDR3. The CDR3 DNA sequence: TGTGCCAGGTCGGGTGGGGAGACCCAGTACTTC. Protein: CARSGGETQYF.

This clonotype was found many times. The chain has TRBV7-9 and TRBJ2-1; D may be TRBD2 (6 bases). This CDR3 comprises 16 residues. Germline assignment: CDR1 SEHNR and CDR2 FQNEAQ (reference sequence). The V gene lost 4 bases and the J gene lost 1 base, with 14 bases spanning the gap. The CDR3 spells CASSYPSGRSYNEQFF. The CDR3 nucleotides are TGTGCCAGCAGCTATCCCTCGGGGAGGTCCTACAATGAGCAGTTCTTC.

This clonotype came up many times. The chain employs TRBV19 and TRBJ2-1; the match to TRBD2 covers 7 bases. The V gene end was trimmed by 2 bases and the J gene end by 9 bases; junction bases not matched to a gene: 10. The V gene's germline CDR1 is LNHDA and CDR2 SQIVND (reference sequence). The CDR3 contains 15 residues. The CDR3 spells CASSIYFSGLGEQFF. The CDR3 nucleotides read TGTGCCAGTAGTATATATTTTAGCGGGTTGGGTGAGCAGTTCTTC.

This clonotype has a count of ten or more. This chain joins TRBV19 and TRBJ2-3; 8 nucleotides agree with TRBD2. There are 15 residues in the CDR3. Germline values: CDR1 LNHDA, CDR2 SQIVND (reference sequence). V gave up 5 bases and J gave up 5 bases; unmatched junction bases: 9. CDR3 DNA sequence: TGTGCCAGTAGTGTCGGACTAGCCCATAGAGATACGCAGTATTTT. It translates to CASSVGLAHRDTQYF.

There are many counts of this clonotype. The rearrangement links TRBV6-1 to TRBJ2-3, with unresolved D. The CDR3 is 15 residues long. The V gene's germline CDR1 is MNHNS and CDR2 SASEGT. The V end lost 3 bases, the J end lost 0 bases, and 10 bases lay between the germline ends. The CDR3 region has the DNA TGTGCCAGCAGTGACCTGGCGGAGAGCACAGATACGCAGTATTTT. It encodes CASSDLAESTDTQYF.

With regard to this clonotype: With a much larger clone just one base away, this may be a read error. V gene TRBV7-8 combines with J gene TRBJ2-5, with D possibly being TRBD2 (6 bases). Germline CDR1 SGHVS, CDR2 FQNEAQ. V lost 3 bases to trimming and J lost 2 bases, with 13 bases between them. CDR3 length equals 15 residues. CDR3 region: CASSFLARMQETQYF. The CDR3 DNA is TGTGCCAGCAGCTTTCTAGCGAGAATGCAAGAGACCCAGTACTTC. Full variable domain (missing parts from reference TRBV7-8 and TRBJ2-5): GAGVSQSPRYKVAKRGQDVALRCDPISGHVSLFWYQQALGQGPEFLTYFQNEAQLDKSGLPSDRFFAERPEGSVSTLKIQRTQQEDSAVYLCASSFLARMQETQYFGPGTRLLVL.

As to this clonotype: Given a much more abundant clone one base away, this may be a read error. The chain is built from TRBV9 and TRBJ1-3; TRBD1 is a possible D gene (5 bases). The germline gives CDR1 SGDLS, CDR2 YYNGEE. V dropped 3 bases and J dropped 0 bases, with 13 bases sitting between them. The CDR3 runs 16 residues. The CDR3 loop reads CASSGETAHSGNTIYF. The CDR3 region has the DNA TGTGCCAGCAGCGGAGAGACAGCCCACTCTGGAAACACCATATATTTT. Combining the CDR3 with reference TRBV9 and TRBJ1-3 gives the whole variable domain DSGVTQTPKHLITATGQRVTLRCSPRSGDLSVYWYQQSLDQGLQFLIQYYNGEERAKGNILERFSAQQFPDLHSELNLSSLELGDSALYFCASSGETAHSGNTIYFGEGSWLTVV.

This clonotype was seen many times. The chain links TRBV6-1 to TRBJ1-5, with D perhaps TRBD1 (6 bases). V lost 6 bases and J 6 bases, leaving 12 bases between the germline ends. The CDR3 spans 13 residues. From germline, CDR1 is MNHNS and CDR2 SASEGT. In nucleotides, the CDR3 is TGTGCCAGCAGACAGGGAGGGGGTCAGCCCCAGCATTTT. It is translated as CASRQGGGQPQHF.

This clonotype was seen repeatedly, ten times or more. The V call is TRBV20-1, the J call TRBJ2-3; 9 bases are a match to TRBD2. CDR3 size: 16 residues. V gave up 3 bases and J gave up 6 bases; unmatched junction bases: 13. Germline-derived CDR1 and CDR2 are DFQATT and SNEGSKA (reference sequence). The CDR3 DNA reads as TGCAGTGCTAGCTTAGGGGTAGCGGGGGAGAGGGATACGCAGTATTTT. It specifies CSASLGVAGERDTQYF.

This clonotype has a count of ten or more. The chain employs TRBV20-1 and TRBJ2-3; 7 bases agree with TRBD2. V dropped 0 bases and J dropped 0; count of bases not matched to a gene: 12. The germline V gene has CDR1 DFQATT and CDR2 SNEGSKA (reference sequence). CDR3 length equals 18 residues. The DNA of the CDR3 is TGCAGTGCTAGAGATGGAAGCGGGATCCAACCTAGCACAGATACGCAGTATTTT. It translates to CSARDGSGIQPSTDTQYF.

There are many counts of this clonotype. The chain links TRBV7-9 to TRBJ2-4; no reliable D call. Germline CDR1 reads SEHNR; CDR2 reads FQNEAQ (reference sequence). Trimming took off 4 bases at V and 0 bases at J, with 16 bases between the two ends. This CDR3 contains 17 residues. The CDR3 is CASSSTTRLLAKNIQYF. The CDR3 DNA reads as TGTGCCAGCAGCTCCACTACACGATTACTAGCCAAAAACATTCAGTACTTC. Based on the CDR3 plus reference TRBV7-9 and TRBJ2-4, the full variable domain is DTGVSQNPRHKITKRGQNVTFRCDPISEHNRLYWYRQTLGQGPEFLTYFQNEAQLEKSRLLSDRFSAERPKGSFSTLEIQRTEQGDSAMYLCASSSTTRLLAKNIQYFGAGTRLSVL.

Worth noting for this clonotype: A much larger clone is a single base away; this may be a read error. V usage is TRBV7-9 and J usage is TRBJ2-7; 11 bases map to TRBD2. J was trimmed by 0 bases and V by 4 bases; bases with no gene match: 5. Germline loops: CDR1 SEHNR, CDR2 FQNEAQ (reference sequence). The CDR3 has 16 residues. This chain's CDR3 is CASSYPSGRLSYEQYF. The CDR3 region has the DNA TGTGCCAGCAGCTACCCTAGCGGGAGGCTCTCCTACGAGCAGTACTTC. Using reference TRBV7-9 and TRBJ2-7 for the parts outside the CDR3, the full variable domain is DTGVSQNPRHKITKRGQNVTFRCDPISEHNRLYWYRQTLGQGPEFLTYFQNEAQLEKSRLLSDRFSAERPKGSFSTLEIQRTEQGDSAMYLCASSYPSGRLSYEQYFGPGTRLTVT.

This clonotype was counted ten times or more. The chain combines TRBV6-5 with TRBJ2-3; 12 nucleotides agree with TRBD2. From germline, CDR1 is MNHEY and CDR2 SVGAGI. Unmatched junction bases numbered 3, after V lost 5 bases and J lost 3 bases. The length of the CDR3 is 15 residues. CDR3 DNA sequence: TGTGCCAGCAGTCTCCTAGCGGGAGGGACAGATACGCAGTATTTT. It translates to CASSLLAGGTDTQYF.

The J gene is TRBJ2-1, the V gene TRBV10-3; TRBD2 agrees at 9 bases. Germline V gene lookup returns CDR1 ENHRY and CDR2 SYGVKD. J was trimmed by 14 bases and V by 3 bases; bases with no gene match: 8. The CDR3 loop spans 13 amino acids. Written as DNA, the CDR3 is TGTGCCATCAGTGACGGGAGGGCGGGGGGGGAGTTCTTC. As protein: CAISDGRAGGEFF.